These T cell receptor beta chains were read from a single sample in a study of a mutant IDH1 vaccine in newly diagnosed glioma. The repertoire was sequenced with immunoSEQ multiplex PCR; TCRdb's copy has only in-frame clones and lacks some. The sample yields about 34,000 clones, about four fifths seen once. The source was peripheral blood mononuclear cells (PBMCs), collected from a glioma patient treated with radiotherapy, temozolomide or both. The receptors were gathered from a man aged 45-60 years with glioma. Some clones in this sample may be carry-over from other donors' samples. The CDR3 runs from the conserved cysteine through the conserved F or W. A D gene is named only where the DNA matches it firmly. A row's size may be missing; if present it is once, few, many or a size class.

length,J,D,V,size,CDR3,DNA
15,TRBJ2-6,.,TRBV6-1,.,CASSDDSSGANVLTF,TGTGCCAGCAGTGACGACAGCTCTGGGGCCAACGTCCTGACTTTC
16,TRBJ2-4,.,TRBV10-3,.,CANQGRTNLAKNIQYF,TGTGCCAACCAGGGACGGACAAATCTAGCCAAAAACATTCAGTACTTC
14,TRBJ2-4,TRBD2,TRBV2,.,CASSNGLAGGLRYF,TGTGCCAGCAGTAACGGACTAGCGGGAGGTCTTCGGTACTTC
9,TRBJ1-1,.,TRBV21-1,few,CALTGEAFF,TGTGCCCTTACGGGAGAAGCTTTCTTT
13,TRBJ2-7,.,TRBV11-1,.,CASTSKNSYEQYF,TGTGCCAGCACCTCGAAGAACTCCTACGAGCAGTACTTC
15,TRBJ2-5,.,TRBV29-1,few,CSVDPHDRVGETQYF,TGCAGCGTTGATCCCCATGACCGAGTCGGGGAGACCCAGTACTTC
15,TRBJ2-7,.,TRBV29-1,.,CSVGLRDRLSYEQYF,TGCAGCGTTGGACTTCGGGACCGACTCTCCTACGAGCAGTACTTC
15,TRBJ2-2,.,TRBV11-3,.,CASSPTAGITGELFF,TGTGCCAGCAGCCCCACCGCAGGGATCACCGGGGAGCTGTTTTTT
12,TRBJ2-7,.,TRBV11-3,.,CASSLVLPEQYF,TGTGCCAGCAGCTTAGTGTTGCCCGAGCAGTACTTC
14,TRBJ1-6,TRBD1,TRBV7-2,.,CASSETGVSSPLHF,TGTGCCAGCAGCGAGACAGGGGTGAGTTCACCCCTCCACTTT
14,TRBJ2-7,.,TRBV27,.,CASSLGPWDRLEYF,TGTGCCAGCAGTTTAGGACCGTGGGACCGGTTGGAGTACTTC
14,TRBJ1-1,.,TRBV7-2,few,CASALTISGTEAFF,TGTGCCAGTGCATTAACCATATCGGGCACTGAAGCTTTCTTT
14,TRBJ1-3,.,TRBV13,.,CASVRGASGNTIYF,TGTGCCAGCGTTAGGGGAGCTTCAGGAAACACCATATATTTT
15,TRBJ2-7,.,TRBV2,.,CASSERQGPTYEQYF,TGTGCCAGCAGTGAAAGGCAGGGGCCGACATACGAGCAGTACTTC
15,TRBJ2-7,TRBD1,TRBV4-1,.,CASSLSGTGAYEQYF,TGCGCCAGCAGCCTCTCCGGGACAGGGGCCTACGAGCAGTACTTC
12,TRBJ1-3,.,TRBV9,.,CASSHNSNTIYF,TGTGCCAGCAGCCATAATTCAAACACCATATATTTT
15,TRBJ1-1,.,TRBV2,few,CASSEERAGDTEAFF,TGTGCCAGCAGTGAAGAACGGGCTGGGGACACTGAAGCTTTCTTT
15,TRBJ2-1,TRBD2,TRBV5-1,.,CASSSLPSGNNEQFF,TGCGCCAGCAGCTCCCTACCTAGCGGGAACAATGAGCAGTTCTTC
15,TRBJ1-5,TRBD1,TRBV2,.,CASRVETGGRQPQHF,TGTGCCAGCAGGGTGGAAACAGGGGGAAGGCAGCCCCAGCATTTT
11,TRBJ1-2,.,TRBV20-1,.,CSARDINGYTF,TGCAGTGCTAGAGATATCAATGGCTACACCTTC
16,TRBJ2-3,TRBD2,TRBV5-4,.,CASSLRLAGNSDTQYF,TGTGCCAGCAGCTTAAGACTAGCGGGGAACTCGGATACGCAGTATTTT
13,TRBJ2-1,.,TRBV7-9,.,CASSLFPDNEQFF,TGTGCCAGCAGCTTATTTCCTGACAATGAGCAGTTCTTC
15,TRBJ2-3,.,TRBV7-8,.,CASSSTPSSTDTQYF,TGTGCCAGCAGCTCTACTCCCTCTAGCACAGATACGCAGTATTTT
16,TRBJ1-3,.,TRBV5-5,.,CASSSGQTRRGNTIYF,TGTGCCAGCAGCTCCGGACAGACCAGACGCGGAAACACCATATATTTT
15,TRBJ1-1,.,TRBV18,.,CASSPGRGGNTEAFF,TGTGCCAGCTCACCTGGCAGGGGTGGGAACACTGAAGCTTTCTTT
13,TRBJ1-2,TRBD1,TRBV7-2,.,CASSEWSGTGYTF,TGTGCCAGCAGCGAATGGTCCGGGACAGGGTACACCTTC
17,TRBJ2-1,.,TRBV5-1,few,CASSPLTIEVRYNEQFF,TGCGCCAGCAGCCCCCTGACGATAGAGGTTCGCTACAATGAGCAGTTCTTC
12,TRBJ1-1,.,TRBV7-8,.,CASRKMNTEAFF,TGTGCTTCTAGGAAGATGAACACTGAAGCTTTCTTT
11,TRBJ1-2,.,TRBV2,.,CASSVGRVGTF,TGTGCCAGCAGTGTAGGTAGGGTCGGCACCTTC
14,TRBJ2-5,.,TRBV7-9,few,CASSLRTEQETQYF,TGTGCCAGCAGCTTACGGACTGAGCAAGAGACCCAGTACTTC
13,TRBJ2-3,.,TRBV7-9,once,CASSLGATDTQYF,TGTGCCAGCAGCTTAGGGGCGACAGATACGCAGTATTTT
15,TRBJ1-1,.,TRBV7-2,.,CASSFSNDPNTEAFF,TGTGCCAGCAGCTTTTCCAATGACCCGAACACTGAAGCTTTCTTT
11,TRBJ1-4,.,TRBV2,.,CASSPTEKLFF,TGTGCCAGCAGCCCTACAGAAAAACTGTTTTTT
14,TRBJ2-7,.,TRBV7-2,.,CASGIWTTSYEQYF,TGTGCCAGCGGGATTTGGACTACCTCCTACGAGCAGTACTTC
13,TRBJ2-1,.,TRBV5-4,.,CASSLEWVGEQFF,TGTGCCAGCAGCTTGGAATGGGTGGGTGAGCAGTTCTTC
12,TRBJ1-4,.,TRBV2,.,CASKQEDEKLFF,TGTGCCAGCAAACAGGAGGATGAAAAACTGTTTTTT
14,TRBJ1-4,.,TRBV5-4,.,CASSSGAANEKLFF,TGTGCCAGCAGCTCAGGGGCAGCTAATGAAAAACTGTTTTTT
13,TRBJ2-5,.,TRBV5-1,.,CASSPVLEETQYF,TGCGCCAGCAGCCCTGTATTGGAGGAGACCCAGTACTTC
13,TRBJ1-1,.,TRBV10-3,once,CAITAKVNTEAFF,TGTGCCATCACCGCCAAGGTGAACACTGAAGCTTTCTTT
14,TRBJ1-2,.,TRBV18,.,CASSPVATNYGYTF,TGTGCCAGCTCACCGGTGGCTACGAACTATGGCTACACCTTC
14,TRBJ1-4,.,TRBV5-6,.,CASSPIRGGEKLFF,TGTGCCAGCAGCCCTATAAGGGGAGGGGAAAAACTGTTTTTT
13,TRBJ1-2,.,TRBV6-4,.,CASSDQENYGYTF,TGTGCCAGCAGTGACCAGGAAAACTATGGCTACACCTTC
13,TRBJ2-5,TRBD2,TRBV5-1,.,CASSPGPSGPQYF,TGCGCCAGCAGCCCAGGGCCTAGCGGGCCCCAGTACTTC
17,TRBJ2-1,TRBD2,TRBV18,.,CASSPQLAGFSYNEQFF,TGTGCCAGCTCACCACAACTAGCGGGGTTCTCCTACAATGAGCAGTTCTTC
13,TRBJ2-3,TRBD1,TRBV29-1,.,CSVTGGSTDTQYF,TGCAGCGTTACAGGGGGCAGCACAGATACGCAGTATTTT
13,TRBJ1-2,.,TRBV6-4,.,CASSDSPGLGYTF,TGTGCCAGCAGTGACTCGCCAGGGCTCGGCTACACCTTC
14,TRBJ1-3,TRBD1,TRBV29-1,.,CSVGTGGAGNTIYF,TGCAGCGTCGGGACAGGGGGCGCTGGAAACACCATATATTTT
14,TRBJ2-7,.,TRBV28,.,CASSTGGTNYEQYF,TGTGCCAGCAGTACAGGAGGCACAAACTACGAGCAGTACTTC
16,TRBJ2-5,.,TRBV19,.,CASSITQGGGQETQYF,TGTGCCAGTAGTATAACCCAGGGTGGTGGACAAGAGACCCAGTACTTC
17,TRBJ2-7,.,TRBV4-1,.,CASSQDFLGSGAYEQYF,TGCGCCAGCAGCCAAGATTTCCTAGGTTCAGGGGCATACGAGCAGTACTTC
17,TRBJ1-6,TRBD1,TRBV5-1,.,CASSYQPLTGANSPLHF,TGCGCCAGCAGCTACCAACCACTGACAGGGGCTAATTCACCCCTCCACTTT
13,TRBJ1-1,.,TRBV9,.,CASSVAGDTEAFF,TGTGCCAGCAGCGTAGCAGGGGACACTGAAGCTTTCTTT
11,TRBJ2-1,.,TRBV6-6,.,CASSPDNEQFF,TGTGCCAGCAGTCCTGACAATGAGCAGTTCTTC
14,TRBJ1-4,TRBD1,TRBV5-1,.,CASSQQGAHEKLFF,TGCGCCAGCAGCCAGCAGGGGGCGCATGAAAAACTGTTTTTT
13,TRBJ1-1,.,TRBV5-1,few,CASSLDGLAEAFF,TGCGCCAGCAGCTTAGACGGGCTGGCTGAAGCTTTCTTT
15,TRBJ1-5,.,TRBV10-2,.,CASSDAAGGNQPQHF,TGCGCCAGCAGTGACGCGGCCGGGGGCAATCAGCCCCAGCATTTT
12,TRBJ2-7,TRBD1,TRBV10-3,.,CATRTGMGEQYF,TGTGCCACAAGGACAGGGATGGGTGAGCAGTACTTC
15,TRBJ2-7,.,TRBV6-1,few,CASSPDEQGSYEQYF,TGTGCCAGCAGCCCAGACGAACAAGGCTCCTACGAGCAGTACTTC
14,TRBJ2-7,TRBD2,TRBV4-1,few,CASSQGAGPYEQYF,TGCGCCAGCAGCCAGGGAGCGGGACCCTACGAGCAGTACTTC
17,TRBJ1-3,.,TRBV12-5,.,CASGTQPLGFSGNTIYF,TGTGCTAGTGGTACCCAACCCCTCGGATTCTCTGGAAACACCATATATTTT